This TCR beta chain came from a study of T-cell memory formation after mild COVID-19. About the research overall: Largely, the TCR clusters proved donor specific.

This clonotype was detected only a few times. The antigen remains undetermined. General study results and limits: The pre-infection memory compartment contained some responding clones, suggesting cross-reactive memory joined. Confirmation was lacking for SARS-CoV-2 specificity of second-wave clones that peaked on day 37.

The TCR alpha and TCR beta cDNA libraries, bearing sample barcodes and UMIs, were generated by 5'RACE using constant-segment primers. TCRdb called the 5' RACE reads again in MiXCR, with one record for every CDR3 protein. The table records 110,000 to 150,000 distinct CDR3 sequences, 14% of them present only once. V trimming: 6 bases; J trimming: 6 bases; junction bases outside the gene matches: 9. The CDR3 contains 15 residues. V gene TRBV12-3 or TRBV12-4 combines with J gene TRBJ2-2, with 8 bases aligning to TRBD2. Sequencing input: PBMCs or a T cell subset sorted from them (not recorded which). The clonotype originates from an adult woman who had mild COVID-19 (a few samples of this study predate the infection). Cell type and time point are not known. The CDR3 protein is CASSPIAGTAGELFF. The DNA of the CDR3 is TGTGCCAGCAGCCCCATAGCGGGAACGGCCGGGGAGCTGTTTTTT.